This entry describes one TCR beta chain. This sample stems from a study of blood T cell repertoires in COVID-19. Study-level background: PBMCs, B-cell-depleted T cells, or T cells provided the cDNA or gDNA that made up the material.

The germline CDR1 and CDR2 sequences are LGHNA and YNFKEQ. Trimming took 0 bases from V and 5 from J; bases not matched to a gene: 12. The CDR3 is 19 residues long. TCRdb's table, derived via immunoSEQ multiplex PCR, lists solely in-frame clones and lacks some. This table holds roughly 100,000 clones, 87% found once. The chain couples TRBV4-2 to TRBJ2-3; 12 bases agree with TRBD2. This receptor was obtained from a woman between 50 and 59 years old with COVID-19, enrolled during active disease. Sequencing was performed on peripheral blood. CDR3 loop: CASSQESGSSSGGEDTQYF. The CDR3 coding sequence is TGTGCCAGCAGCCAAGAATCTGGCTCCTCTAGCGGGGGGGAAGATACGCAGTATTTT.